A single sample gave rise to the 26 T cell receptor beta chains below, sequenced in a study of blood T cell repertoires in COVID-19. Clones were read by immunoSEQ multiplex PCR, and TCRdb kept only the in-frame ones, dropping some. Among 30,000 to 35,000 clones listed, 85% were seen once. Sequenced sample: peripheral blood. The receptors were sampled from a human donor with acute or convalescent COVID-19. The donor label of this sample is uncertain.

This clone was detected only once. CDR3 residues: CSARTPNEQFF. The DNA for the CDR3 is TGCAGTGCTAGGACTCCCAATGAGCAGTTCTTC. The chain joins TRBV20-1 to TRBJ2-1; no reliable D call. Germline lookup yields CDR1 DFQATT and CDR2 SNEGSKA (reference sequence). This CDR3 comprises 11 residues. The V gene lost 3 bases and the J gene lost 6 bases, with 6 bases spanning the gap.

The chain uses TRBV3-1 (or the pseudogene TRBV3-2) and TRBJ2-5; the match to TRBD2 covers 8 bases. This CDR3 has 17 amino acids. The junction had 9 bases not matched to a gene; V was cut back by 0 bases and J by 3 bases. The V gene's germline CDR1 is LGHDT and CDR2 YNNKEL (reference sequence). The CDR3 sequence: CASSQDNGGRREETQYF. DNA of the CDR3: TGTGCCAGCAGCCAAGATAATGGCGGGAGGAGAGAAGAGACCCAGTACTTC.

The V and J genes are TRBV29-1 and TRBJ2-7, with 10 bases identical to TRBD2. CDR3 length: 14 amino acids. After removal of 4 bases from V and 1 base from J, the junction contained 4 bases not matched to a gene. The germline CDR1 and CDR2 sequences are SQVTM and ANQGSEA. CDR3 DNA: TGCAGCGTTGGATCTAGCGGGGGATCCTACGAGCAGTACTTC. It translates to CSVGSSGGSYEQYF.

The chain employs TRBV19 and TRBJ1-1, with a tentative D call TRBD1 (5 bases). Germline lookup yields CDR1 LNHDA and CDR2 SQIVND (reference sequence). This CDR3 has 16 residues. Trimming took off 4 bases at V and 7 bases at J, with 22 bases between the two ends. The CDR3 is CASSTNMGGGIGEAFF. For the CDR3, the DNA is TGTGCCAGTAGTACTAATATGGGGGGAGGGATTGGTGAAGCTTTCTTT.

This clone was found a few times. The chain joins TRBV20-1 to TRBJ2-7, with TRBD2 matching over 10 bases. V shed 3 bases, J shed 0 bases, and the junction held 11 bases outside the gene matches. CDR1 and CDR2 (germline): DFQATT, SNEGSKA (reference sequence). This CDR3 contains 17 residues. The CDR3 region is CSASRLAGAQRSYEQYF. The CDR3 coding sequence is TGCAGTGCTAGTAGGCTAGCGGGAGCCCAGCGCTCCTACGAGCAGTACTTC.

The gene calls are TRBV7-7 and TRBJ1-2; possible D gene TRBD1, 5 bases. V was shortened by 6 bases and J by 4 bases, with 21 bases between the two germline ends. The germline V gene has CDR1 SSHAT and CDR2 FNYEAQ (reference sequence). CDR3 length: 16 residues. CDR3 nucleotide sequence: TGTGCCAGCAGTTCCCAATATAGGGGCAGGGTCTATGGCTACACCTTC. Protein: CASSSQYRGRVYGYTF. The complete variable domain, with remaining parts taken from reference TRBV7-7 and TRBJ1-2, reads GAGVSQSPRYKVTKRGQDVTLRCDPISSHATLYWYQQALGQGPEFLTYFNYEAQPDKSGLPSDRFSAERPEGSISTLTIQRTEQRDSAMYRCASSSQYRGRVYGYTFGSGTRLTVV.

The rearrangement links TRBV7-3 to TRBJ1-1, with 8 bases fitting TRBD1. With 5 bases clipped from V and 4 bases from J, the junction kept 9 bases outside the gene matches. The CDR3 is 15 amino acids. Germline V CDR1 and CDR2: SGHTA, FQGTGA. This CDR3 is CASSPDTGGGTEAFF. In nucleotides, the CDR3 is TGTGCCAGCAGCCCCGACACAGGGGGGGGCACTGAAGCTTTCTTT.

This clone was recorded a few times. V gene TRBV7-6 combines with J gene TRBJ2-7; D might be TRBD1 (5 bases). V dropped 0 bases and J dropped 4 bases, with 13 bases sitting between them. The CDR3 has 15 residues. The germline V gene encodes CDR1 SGHVS and CDR2 FNYEAQ. The CDR3 sequence is CASSLAETDPYEQYF. As DNA, the CDR3 is TGTGCCAGCAGCTTAGCCGAGACAGATCCGTACGAGCAGTACTTC.

The rearrangement uses TRBV19 and TRBJ2-1; tentative D call: TRBD1 (5 bases). CDR1 is LNHDA, CDR2 SQIVND, per germline (reference sequence). Trimming removed 6 bases at V and 6 bases at J, with 9 bases between. The CDR3 loop spans 12 amino acids. The CDR3 nucleotides read TGTGCCAGTAGCAGGGTCCTCAATGAGCAGTTCTTC. It encodes CASSRVLNEQFF. Full variable domain (remainder filled in from reference TRBV19 and TRBJ2-1): DGGITQSPKYLFRKEGQNVTLSCEQNLNHDAMYWYRQDPGQGLRLIYYSQIVNDFQKGDIAEGYSVSREKKESFPLTVTSAQKNPTAFYLCASSRVLNEQFFGPGTRLTVL.

This chain connects TRBV7-8 to TRBJ2-1; TRBD1 matches 9 bases. This CDR3 is built from 15 residues. V trimming: 1 base; J trimming: 7 bases; junction bases outside the gene matches: 5. The germline V gene has CDR1 SGHVS and CDR2 FQNEAQ. The CDR3 bases are TGTGCCAGCAGCTTAGGGACAGGGGTCTGGAATGAGCAGTTCTTC. The encoded protein is CASSLGTGVWNEQFF.

V and J are TRBV5-4 and TRBJ2-5; 8 bases align to TRBD2. Germline V gene sequence: CDR1 SGHNT, CDR2 YYREEE (reference sequence). V shed 5 bases, J shed 4 bases, and the junction held 13 bases outside the gene matches. The CDR3 loop spans 16 amino acids. In DNA, the CDR3 is TGTGCCAGCAGTGGGATGGGCAGCGGGAGTGGAGAGACCCAGTACTTC. It encodes CASSGMGSGSGETQYF.

In this sample, this clone turned up a few times. This chain links TRBV30 with TRBJ1-4, with D perhaps matching TRBD1 (5 bases). The CDR3 extends over 14 amino acids. V was pared by 2 bases and J by 7 bases, with 14 bases between. CDR1 and CDR2 (germline): GTSNPN, SVGIG (reference sequence). The CDR3 loop reads CAWSMQGGSEKLFF. The CDR3 bases are TGTGCCTGGAGTATGCAGGGCGGGAGTGAAAAACTGTTTTTT.

The V and J genes are TRBV5-6 and TRBJ2-7, with D hard to call. The CDR3 runs to 14 residues. V lost 0 bases and J 1 base, leaving 8 bases between the germline ends. Germline V lookup: CDR1 SGHDT, CDR2 YYEEEE. CDR3 sequence (DNA): TGTGCCAGCAGCTTGGAAACATTTTCCTACGAGCAGTACTTC. Translated, it gives CASSLETFSYEQYF.

The genes are TRBV2 and TRBJ1-2, with D possibly TRBD1 on 5 matching bases. Germline V gene sequence: CDR1 SNHLY, CDR2 FYNNEI. Trimming shortened V by 9 bases and J by 1 base, and 9 bases separated the two germline ends. CDR3 length: 12 residues. CDR3 bases: TGTGCCAGGACAGCCGATAACTATGGCTACACCTTC. Protein product: CARTADNYGYTF.

A few counts support this clone. This chain connects TRBV2 to TRBJ1-6; 7 positions agree with TRBD1. The CDR3 loop spans 16 amino acids. Germline CDR1 SNHLY, CDR2 FYNNEI. The V gene end was trimmed by 7 bases and the J gene end by 0 bases; junction bases not matched to a gene: 6. CDR3 sequence reads: CASTQQGSSYNSPLHF. The CDR3 nucleotides are TGTGCCAGCACACAACAGGGGAGCTCCTATAATTCACCCCTCCACTTT.

The chain employs TRBV18 and TRBJ2-7; 8 bases fit TRBD1. The CDR3 covers 15 residues. V dropped 3 bases and J dropped 3; count of bases not matched to a gene: 7. Per germline, CDR1 KGHSH and CDR2 LQKENI. The CDR3 spells CASSPMGGQGYEQYF. The CDR3 bases are TGTGCCAGCTCACCCATGGGCGGACAGGGCTACGAGCAGTACTTC.

The chain combines TRBV28 with TRBJ1-4, with 7 positions matching TRBD1. The CDR3 is 12 amino acids. Germline lookup yields CDR1 MDHEN and CDR2 SYDVKM. Trimming removed 7 bases from V and 7 bases from J; junction bases left unmatched: 3. The CDR3 reads CASKQGPEKLFF. The DNA for the CDR3 is TGTGCCAGCAAACAGGGGCCTGAAAAACTGTTTTTT.

CDR3 in DNA: TGTGCCAGCTTCTCACAGGGAGATACTGAAGCTTTCTTT. As protein: CASFSQGDTEAFF. The chain joins TRBV18 to TRBJ1-1; the D gene is possibly TRBD1 (6 bases). The V gene lost 7 bases and the J gene lost 5 bases, with 14 bases spanning the gap. This CDR3 is 13 amino acids long. Germline V gives CDR1 KGHSH, CDR2 LQKENI.

Only one count was recorded for this clone. The chain is built from TRBV30 and TRBJ1-3; 7 bases line up with TRBD1. Germline V gene sequence: CDR1 GTSNPN, CDR2 SVGIG (reference sequence). This CDR3 is built from 13 residues. V lost 6 bases, J lost 2 bases, and 4 bases stayed unmatched. CDR3 DNA: TGTGCCTGCGCCAGGGGGACTGGAAACACCATATATTTT. Translation gives CACARGTGNTIYF.

J is TRBJ2-3 and V is TRBV20-1, with unresolved D. In germline, CDR1 is DFQATT, CDR2 SNEGSKA (reference sequence). The CDR3 extends over 10 amino acids. Trimming removed 7 bases at V and 7 bases at J, with 9 bases between. The CDR3 sequence is CSGGSHTQYF. The CDR3 DNA follows: TGCAGTGGAGGCTCCCATACGCAGTATTTT.

This clone has a single count. This chain uses TRBV18 with TRBJ1-5; 7 bases align to TRBD1. CDR1 is KGHSH and CDR2 is LQKENI in the germline V gene. With V trimmed by 3 bases and J by 3 bases, 2 bases remained unmatched. This CDR3 has 14 amino acids. DNA of the CDR3: TGTGCCAGCTCACCGACAGGGTACAATCAGCCCCAGCATTTT. Protein: CASSPTGYNQPQHF.

This chain links TRBV5-8 with TRBJ1-4; 7 bases fit TRBD1. Per the germline V gene, CDR1 is SGHTS and CDR2 is YDEGEE. V shed 4 bases, J shed 4 bases, and the junction held 7 bases outside the gene matches. The CDR3 spans 15 residues. Written as DNA, the CDR3 is TGTGCCAGCAGCAAACCGGGACAGAATAATGAAAAACTGTTTTTT. Encoded protein: CASSKPGQNNEKLFF.

The chain employs TRBV28 and TRBJ1-5, with D maybe TRBD1 (5 bases). Germline-derived CDR1 and CDR2 are MDHEN and SYDVKM. This CDR3 has 14 residues. V shed 5 bases and J shed 9 bases, with 17 bases lying between them. CDR3 sequence: CASSRGDSPRPQHF. For the CDR3, the DNA is TGTGCCAGCAGTAGAGGGGACTCCCCCCGGCCCCAGCATTTT.

V is TRBV19 and J is TRBJ1-1; possible D gene TRBD1, 5 bases. V was clipped by 6 bases and J by 1 base, with 18 bases between them. Looked up from germline, CDR1 is LNHDA and CDR2 is SQIVND (reference sequence). The CDR3 runs 16 residues. CDR3 protein: CASSDLGRGGNTEAFF. In DNA form, the CDR3 reads TGTGCCAGTAGCGACCTTGGGAGGGGAGGGAACACTGAAGCTTTCTTT.

The V and J genes are TRBV18 and TRBJ1-2, with 9 bases matching TRBD1. Per the germline V gene, CDR1 is KGHSH and CDR2 is LQKENI. V gave up 0 bases and J gave up 1 base; unmatched junction bases: 24. This CDR3 comprises 23 residues. The CDR3 loop is CASSPPGFGNILGQGTFNYGYTF. The CDR3, as DNA: TGTGCCAGCTCACCACCTGGATTCGGCAATATTCTTGGACAGGGGACGTTTAACTATGGCTACACCTTC.

The J gene is TRBJ2-3, the V gene TRBV4-1; a weak D match, TRBD2 (5 bases). The CDR3 runs to 15 residues. The germline V gene has CDR1 MGHRA and CDR2 YSYEKL. The V end lost 7 bases, the J end lost 0 bases, and 14 bases lay between the germline ends. The CDR3 nucleotides read TGCGCCAGCAAGGGAGAGCGGCTCAGCACAGATACGCAGTATTTT. Translated: CASKGERLSTDTQYF.